A single sample gave rise to the 2 T cell receptor beta chains below, sequenced in a study of T cells after yellow fever vaccination. TCRdb ran MiXCR on the 5' RACE reads and lists one entry per CDR3 protein. The sample includes 360,000 or so distinct CDR3 sequences, roughly 11% of them seen just once. The sample was PBMCs, taken on the day of the first yellow fever vaccination. These receptors originate from a man aged 18 to 29 who received the YFV17D yellow fever vaccine.

This clonotype was counted only a few times. This rearrangement joins TRBV2 to TRBJ2-7; maybe TRBD1 (6 bases). Germline loops: CDR1 SNHLY, CDR2 FYNNEI. V was trimmed by 5 bases and J by 8 bases, leaving 16 bases between them. CDR3 size: 13 residues. The CDR3 reads CASSLRQADQQYF. The CDR3 DNA follows: TGTGCCAGCAGTCTCCGACAGGCCGACCAGCAGTACTTC.

The chain carries TRBV11-2 and TRBJ2-3; D is unresolved. Germline V gives CDR1 SGHAT, CDR2 FQNNGV. V was trimmed by 5 bases and J by 5 bases, leaving 17 bases between them. The CDR3 extends over 15 amino acids. The CDR3 is CASSPNTLFRDTQYF. The CDR3 DNA follows: TGTGCCAGCAGCCCCAACACGCTCTTCCGAGATACGCAGTATTTT. Full variable domain (rest looked up from reference TRBV11-2 and TRBJ2-3): EAGVAQSPRYKIIEKRQSVAFWCNPISGHATLYWYQQILGQGPKLLIQFQNNGVVDDSQLPKDRFSAERLKGVDSTLKIQPAKLEDSAVYLCASSPNTLFRDTQYFGPGTRLTVL.